A single count supports the clone carrying this T cell receptor beta chain. These data are taken from a study of blood T cell repertoires in COVID-19. The wider study: Nucleic acid was either cDNA or gDNA, and it came from T cells, B-cell-depleted T cells, or PBMCs.

Source study methods: Reference gene primer amplification gave nucleated cell count estimates. TCRdb's copy holds only in-frame clones and misses some; the assay was immunoSEQ multiplex PCR. V, J and clone size reflect that table, while D and trimming were determined from the DNA. The repertoire has a few hundred thousand clones, 89% of them found once; the top ten carry around 2.8%. J was trimmed by 9 bases and V by 0 bases; bases with no gene match: 3. The germline gives CDR1 SGHRS, CDR2 YFSETQ. This CDR3 spans 14 amino acids. Patients from Seattle were sampled longitudinally, starting during active infection.

Sequenced material: peripheral blood. The clonotype was recovered from a woman in her 30s with COVID-19, enrolled during active disease. The chain links TRBV5-1 to TRBJ2-1; 10 bases map to TRBD2. CDR3 loop: CASSLELAGAEQFF. DNA for the CDR3: TGCGCCAGCAGCTTGGAGCTAGCGGGAGCTGAGCAGTTCTTC.